A selection of T cell receptor beta chains follows, all from one sample in a study of blood T cell repertoires in COVID-19. Clones were sequenced by immunoSEQ multiplex PCR, and TCRdb holds only the in-frame ones, with some missing. Of under 450,000 clones listed, approximately 90% were seen once; the top ten hold 0.86%. The sample consisted of PBMCs or T cells enriched from blood (not recorded which). The receptors come from a woman in her forties who had been exposed to COVID-19. Each CDR3 is given with its conserved first and last residue. The order of the fields is D gene, J gene, V gene, clone size, CDR3 protein, CDR3 DNA. The D gene is left open where the match is weak. Clone size, where shown, is once, few, many, or a class for clones that have expanded.

D gene: -; J gene: TRBJ2-7; V gene: TRBV19; clone size: -; CDR3 protein: CASTRTLDSYEQYF; CDR3 DNA: TGTGCCAGCACCAGGACATTAGATTCCTACGAGCAGTACTTC
D gene: -; J gene: TRBJ2-2; V gene: TRBV7-8; clone size: -; CDR3 protein: CASSLALGSRELFF; CDR3 DNA: TGTGCCAGCAGCTTAGCGCTCGGGTCCCGGGAGCTGTTTTTT
D gene: -; J gene: TRBJ1-1; V gene: TRBV30; clone size: -; CDR3 protein: CAWSGGGNTEAFF; CDR3 DNA: TGTGCCTGGAGTGGGGGGGGAAACACTGAAGCTTTCTTT
D gene: -; J gene: TRBJ2-3; V gene: TRBV5-1; clone size: -; CDR3 protein: CASSLAVGGTDTQYF; CDR3 DNA: TGCGCCAGCAGCTTGGCCGTAGGAGGCACAGATACGCAGTATTTT
D gene: TRBD1; J gene: TRBJ1-4; V gene: TRBV5-4; clone size: -; CDR3 protein: CASSSGQGSNEKLFF; CDR3 DNA: TGTGCCAGCAGCTCTGGACAGGGGTCTAATGAAAAACTGTTTTTT
D gene: -; J gene: TRBJ1-2; V gene: TRBV12-2; clone size: -; CDR3 protein: CASRLDTGGRVHGYTF; CDR3 DNA: TGTGCAAGTCGCTTAGACACTGGGGGCAGGGTACATGGCTACACCTTC
D gene: -; J gene: TRBJ1-4; V gene: TRBV6-5; clone size: -; CDR3 protein: CASSFSRGNEKLFF; CDR3 DNA: TGTGCCAGCAGTTTTTCCCGAGGCAATGAAAAACTGTTTTTT
D gene: -; J gene: TRBJ2-5; V gene: TRBV12-3/TRBV12-4; clone size: -; CDR3 protein: CASSFSETQYF; CDR3 DNA: TGTGCCAGCAGTTTCTCAGAGACCCAGTACTTC
D gene: TRBD1; J gene: TRBJ2-5; V gene: TRBV9; clone size: -; CDR3 protein: CASSVRGTGEKETQYF; CDR3 DNA: TGTGCCAGCAGCGTAAGGGGGACAGGGGAAAAGGAGACCCAGTACTTC
D gene: -; J gene: TRBJ1-2; V gene: TRBV3-1/TRBV3-2; clone size: -; CDR3 protein: CASSQGGRINYGYTF; CDR3 DNA: TGTGCCAGCAGCCAAGGAGGGCGCATTAACTATGGCTACACCTTC
D gene: -; J gene: TRBJ2-4; V gene: TRBV18; clone size: -; CDR3 protein: CASSPGLAKNIQYF; CDR3 DNA: TGTGCCAGCTCACCTGGACTAGCCAAAAACATTCAGTACTTC
D gene: -; J gene: TRBJ2-7; V gene: TRBV2; clone size: -; CDR3 protein: CASSTGQAQAGGEQYF; CDR3 DNA: TGTGCCAGCAGCACGGGACAGGCCCAGGCGGGAGGGGAGCAGTACTTC
D gene: -; J gene: TRBJ1-2; V gene: TRBV27; clone size: -; CDR3 protein: CASSLSNNNYGYTF; CDR3 DNA: TGTGCCAGCAGTTTATCGAACAACAACTATGGCTACACCTTC
D gene: -; J gene: TRBJ1-6; V gene: TRBV6-2/TRBV6-3; clone size: -; CDR3 protein: CASSYYPQGINSPLHF; CDR3 DNA: TGTGCCAGCAGTTACTATCCACAGGGAATTAATTCACCCCTCCACTTT
D gene: -; J gene: TRBJ2-3; V gene: TRBV12-3/TRBV12-4; clone size: -; CDR3 protein: CASSSSLSDTQYF; CDR3 DNA: TGTGCCAGCAGTTCCTCCCTATCAGATACGCAGTATTTT
D gene: -; J gene: TRBJ2-5; V gene: TRBV5-1; clone size: -; CDR3 protein: CASSFGGTNQETQYF; CDR3 DNA: TGCGCCAGCAGCTTCGGCGGGACGAACCAAGAGACCCAGTACTTC
D gene: TRBD2; J gene: TRBJ2-1; V gene: TRBV30; clone size: once; CDR3 protein: CAWSSGRFKDNEQFF; CDR3 DNA: TGTGCCTGGAGCTCCGGGAGGTTTAAGGACAATGAGCAGTTCTTC
D gene: -; J gene: TRBJ2-7; V gene: TRBV18; clone size: -; CDR3 protein: CASSPPFSVYEQYF; CDR3 DNA: TGTGCCAGCTCACCACCCTTTTCGGTATACGAGCAGTACTTC
D gene: TRBD2; J gene: TRBJ2-1; V gene: TRBV7-3; clone size: once; CDR3 protein: CASSPAGGRSNEQFF; CDR3 DNA: TGTGCCAGCAGCCCTGCGGGGGGGCGCTCCAATGAGCAGTTCTTC
D gene: TRBD1; J gene: TRBJ1-2; V gene: TRBV2; clone size: once; CDR3 protein: CASSPRPDRVHGYTF; CDR3 DNA: TGTGCCAGCAGTCCCAGGCCGGACAGGGTACATGGCTACACCTTC
D gene: -; J gene: TRBJ2-7; V gene: TRBV27; clone size: -; CDR3 protein: CASRPLSSSYEQYF; CDR3 DNA: TGTGCCAGCCGCCCACTCTCGAGCTCCTACGAGCAGTACTTC
D gene: -; J gene: TRBJ1-5; V gene: TRBV3-1/TRBV3-2; clone size: -; CDR3 protein: CASSQKGGGSGNQPQHF; CDR3 DNA: TGTGCCAGCAGCCAAAAGGGCGGGGGAAGTGGCAATCAGCCCCAGCATTTT
D gene: -; J gene: TRBJ1-2; V gene: TRBV29-1; clone size: once; CDR3 protein: CSVRGQGDGYTF; CDR3 DNA: TGCAGCGTCAGGGGACAAGGGGACGGCTACACCTTC
D gene: -; J gene: TRBJ2-5; V gene: TRBV5-4; clone size: -; CDR3 protein: CASSGRDSFLAETQYF; CDR3 DNA: TGTGCCAGCAGCGGGCGGGACAGTTTTCTAGCGGAGACCCAGTACTTC
D gene: -; J gene: TRBJ2-4; V gene: TRBV29-1; clone size: -; CDR3 protein: CSVGTPGSTQYF; CDR3 DNA: TGCAGCGTCGGAACCCCAGGCTCTACTCAGTACTTC
D gene: -; J gene: TRBJ1-1; V gene: TRBV2; clone size: -; CDR3 protein: CASSDVRLMNTEAFF; CDR3 DNA: TGTGCCAGCAGTGATGTCAGGCTCATGAACACTGAAGCTTTCTTT
D gene: -; J gene: TRBJ1-3; V gene: TRBV18; clone size: -; CDR3 protein: CASSRAEAGNTIYF; CDR3 DNA: TGTGCCAGCTCCAGGGCAGAGGCTGGAAACACCATATATTTT